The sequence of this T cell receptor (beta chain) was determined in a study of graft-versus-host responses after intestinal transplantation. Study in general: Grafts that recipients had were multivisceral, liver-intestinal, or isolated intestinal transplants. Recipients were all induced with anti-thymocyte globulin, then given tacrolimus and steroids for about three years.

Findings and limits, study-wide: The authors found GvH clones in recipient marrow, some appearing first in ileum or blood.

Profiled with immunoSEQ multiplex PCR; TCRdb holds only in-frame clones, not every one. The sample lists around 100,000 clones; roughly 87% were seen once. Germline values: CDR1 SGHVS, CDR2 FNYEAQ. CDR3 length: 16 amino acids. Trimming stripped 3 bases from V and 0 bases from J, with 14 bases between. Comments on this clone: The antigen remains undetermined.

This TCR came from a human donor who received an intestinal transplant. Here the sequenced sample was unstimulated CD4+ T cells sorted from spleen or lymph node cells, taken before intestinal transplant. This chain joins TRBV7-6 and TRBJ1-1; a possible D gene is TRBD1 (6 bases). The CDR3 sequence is CASSLGALGMNTEAFF. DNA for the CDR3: TGTGCCAGCAGCTTGGGGGCCCTAGGGATGAACACTGAAGCTTTCTTT.